This T cell receptor beta chain was captured in a study of T-cell reconstitution after alpha-beta-depleted transplantation in children. This CDR3 is built from 15 residues. V lost 4 bases, J lost 0 bases, and 5 bases stayed unmatched. Germline V gives CDR1 MNHEY, CDR2 SVGAGI. As it was prepared, the TCRbeta library received unique molecular identifiers. TCRdb reanalysed the PCR reads using MiXCR and keeps one entry per CDR3 protein. The sample includes over 200,000 distinct CDR3 sequences, under 9.5% of them seen just once. J is TRBJ1-2 and V is TRBV6-5; 7 bases agree with TRBD1. The clonotype comes from a human donor who donated a stem cell graft to a child with acute lymphoblastic leukemia. Here the sequenced sample was PBMCs from the stem cell graft donor, taken from the stem cell graft. This chain's CDR3 is CASSSPGQPNYGYTF. The CDR3 DNA follows: TGTGCCAGCAGTTCACCGGGACAGCCTAACTATGGCTACACCTTC.